The present T cell receptor beta chain was sequenced within a study of molecular identifiers for immune sequencing clone quantification. Investigators produced naive CD8 libraries from approximately 20,000 to 980,000 sorted cells, drawing on 10%, 30% or 50% RNA. This clonotype was counted between two and nine times. TCRdb reanalysed the PCR reads using MiXCR and keeps one entry per CDR3 protein. The sample consists of a few hundred thousand distinct CDR3 sequences, roughly a quarter of them appearing once. Germline V gene data show CDR1 as SGHTS and CDR2 as YDEGEE. The CDR3 sequence is 12 residues long. Trimming stripped 5 bases from V and 4 bases from J, with 9 bases between.

Sequencing was carried out using naive CD8+ T cells from blood, with Jurkat cell RNA spiked in. The subset is: FACS-sorted CD8+CD4-CCR7+CD45RA+ naive T cells. The receptor comes from a human donor in good health. Some libraries in this study had Jurkat cell RNA spiked in. J is TRBJ1-2 and V is TRBV5-8, with TRBD1 as a possible D gene (5 bases). The CDR3 DNA reads as TGTGCCAGCAGAGCCGACAGCTATGGCTACACCTTC. This translates into CASRADSYGYTF.